This TCR beta chain was sequenced for a study of immune reconstitution after stem cell transplant in scleroderma (dated by TCRdb to the late 2010s). Compared with the rest of its sample, this clonotype is medium-sized (0.01 to 0.1%). Its target antigen remains unknown. Base qualities were left out, and no much larger clone turns up one base away. Taken from the germline V gene (reference sequence), the CDR1 and CDR2 loops are DFQATT and SNEGSKA. There are 14 amino acids in the CDR3, from cysteine to phenylalanine inclusive. Just the 42-base CDR3 DNA is kept, in frame starting at base 1. V is reduced by 6 bases and J by 0 bases, leaving a spacing of 11 bases between them. The library was made by RT-PCR. The sample was run on an Illumina MiSeq. TCRdb's own reprocessing of the public reads used fastp at Q25 and MiXCR and kept productive beta chains. Identical CDR3 protein sequences are pooled into one entry, listed with their most common genes and DNA. Across this sample there are 2,500 to 3,500 distinct CDR3 sequences, with roughly 9.5% seen only once. The ten largest clones add up to around 9.7% of the sample.

Here the chain combines TRBV20-1 and TRBJ1-4; TRBD1 might be the D gene, on 6 matching bases. Specimen collection occurred before or after autologous hematopoietic stem cell transplantation (not recorded which). The source of this sequence is a female donor with systemic sclerosis. The CDR3 protein: CSATHRATNEKLFF. The sequence in DNA is TGCAGTGCAACTCACAGGGCAACTAATGAAAAACTGTTTTTT.